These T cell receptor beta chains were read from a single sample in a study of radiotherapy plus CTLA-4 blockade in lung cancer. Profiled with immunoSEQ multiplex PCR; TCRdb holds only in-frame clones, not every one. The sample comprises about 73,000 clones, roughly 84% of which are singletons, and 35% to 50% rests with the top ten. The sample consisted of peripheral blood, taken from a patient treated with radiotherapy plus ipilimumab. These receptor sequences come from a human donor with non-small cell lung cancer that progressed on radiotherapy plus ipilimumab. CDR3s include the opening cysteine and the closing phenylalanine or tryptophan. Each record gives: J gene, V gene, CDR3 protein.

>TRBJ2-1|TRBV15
CATSRRGRGLDEQFF
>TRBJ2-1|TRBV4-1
CASSRGFETYNEQFF
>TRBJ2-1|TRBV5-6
CASSLSGGAYNEQFF
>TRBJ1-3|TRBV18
CASSRTGSGNTIYF
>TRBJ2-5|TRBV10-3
CAIRDPRQETQYF
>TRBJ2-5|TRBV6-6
CASSYGPAQETQYF
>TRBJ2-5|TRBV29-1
CSVVGLAGAEETQYF
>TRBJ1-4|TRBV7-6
CASSPRQGLAEKLFF
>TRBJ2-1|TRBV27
CASSLGLAGDDEQFF
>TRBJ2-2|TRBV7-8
CASSTGQGARGELFF
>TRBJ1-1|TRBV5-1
CASSLDPGPGNTEAFF
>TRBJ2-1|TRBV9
CASSVEGIAGTDYNEQFF
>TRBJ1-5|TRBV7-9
CASSENREGNQPQHF
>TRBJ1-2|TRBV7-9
CASSLANRDGYTF
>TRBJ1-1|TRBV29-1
CSATRDTHTEAFF
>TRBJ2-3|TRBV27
CASSESTRQASRQYF
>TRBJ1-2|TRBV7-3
CASSLSRADGYTF
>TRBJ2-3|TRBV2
CASSLNTERADLSDTQYF
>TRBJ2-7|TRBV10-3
CAISPAGQTTEQYF
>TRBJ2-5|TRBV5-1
CASSGILAGEETQYF
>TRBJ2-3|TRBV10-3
CAISESLTSGSSDTQYF
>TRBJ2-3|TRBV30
CAWTSQASGSANTQYF
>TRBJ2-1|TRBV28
CASSPAGGSNEQFF
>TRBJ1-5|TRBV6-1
CASSDSPRGRGQPQHF
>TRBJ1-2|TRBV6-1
CASSEMDTLGYGYTF
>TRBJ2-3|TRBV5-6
CASSFNRVRSTDTQYF
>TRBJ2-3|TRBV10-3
CAISTSGRFSTDTQYF
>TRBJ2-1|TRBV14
CASSLLRLAARNSYNEQFF
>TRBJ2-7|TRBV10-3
CAIAGTGNYEQYF
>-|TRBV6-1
CASSGIYEQYF
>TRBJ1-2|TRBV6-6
CASSYEIGGSDGYTF
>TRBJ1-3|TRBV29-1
CSVDLDRAGNTIYF
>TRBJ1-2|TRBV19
CASSLTDSYGYTF
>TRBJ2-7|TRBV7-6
CASSTGGGSYEQYF
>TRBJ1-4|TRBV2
CASSGPGNNEKLFF
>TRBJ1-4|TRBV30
CAWRYAGANEKLFF
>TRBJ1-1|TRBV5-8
CASSSSGSGTPNTEAFF
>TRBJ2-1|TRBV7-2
CASRLGTTIEQFF
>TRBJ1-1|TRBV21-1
CASSKERVEGWTEAFF
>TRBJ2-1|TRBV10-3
CAISYAGGAEQFF
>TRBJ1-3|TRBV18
CASSPLRDGSGNTIYF
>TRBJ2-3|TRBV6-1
CASSGMGSTDTQYF
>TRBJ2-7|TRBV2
CASNLAGEREQYF
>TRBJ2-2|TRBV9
CASSVAPSGELFF